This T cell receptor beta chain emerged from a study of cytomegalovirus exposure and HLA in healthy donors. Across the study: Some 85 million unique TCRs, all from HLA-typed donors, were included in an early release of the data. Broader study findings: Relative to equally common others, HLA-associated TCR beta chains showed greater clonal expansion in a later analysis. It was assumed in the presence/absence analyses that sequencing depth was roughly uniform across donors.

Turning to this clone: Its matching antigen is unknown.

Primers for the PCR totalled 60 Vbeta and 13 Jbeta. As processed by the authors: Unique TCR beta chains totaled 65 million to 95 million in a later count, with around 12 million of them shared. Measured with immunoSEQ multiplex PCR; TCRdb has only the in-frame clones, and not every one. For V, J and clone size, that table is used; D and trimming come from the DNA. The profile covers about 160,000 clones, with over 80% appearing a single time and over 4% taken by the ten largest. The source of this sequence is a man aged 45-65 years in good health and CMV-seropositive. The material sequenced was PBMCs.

This CDR3 reads CASSARDRDVGKLFF. CDR3 DNA: TGTGCCAGCAGCGCCCGGGACAGGGATGTGGGAAAACTGTTTTTT. The rearrangement joins TRBV2 to TRBJ1-4; 9 bases map to TRBD1. J gave up 10 bases and V 6 bases, and 12 bases lay outside the gene matches. The CDR3 runs 15 residues. Germline V lookup: CDR1 SNHLY, CDR2 FYNNEI.